This T cell receptor (beta chain) is from a study of siplizumab effects on memory and regulatory T cells (dated by TCRdb to 2018 to 2020). About the full investigation: The effect of the anti-CD2 antibody siplizumab on alloreactive T-cell subsets was examined in allogeneic mixed lymphocyte reactions constructed from human PBMCs. What the research found in general, with its limitations: A naive or memory phenotype could not be assigned to roughly 80-95% of proliferating CD4+ or CD8+ clones. Because sequences at frequencies below about 10^-5 were poorly captured, only a minor fraction of alloreactive clones could be mapped back to unstimulated subsets. Greater diversity appeared to be present in unstimulated naive T cells than in memory T cells, and a substantial contribution to the alloresponse seemed to be made by naive cells. In reactions with siplizumab, an average of about 75% of mappable alloreactive CD4+ clones were Treg-derived, compared with roughly 27% in control reactions. The suppressive function of proliferating Tregs from siplizumab cultures was not functionally confirmed. Siplizumab significantly reduced the cumulative frequency of alloreactive sequences traceable to unstimulated CD4+ memory T cells.

Sorted unstimulated T cells and proliferating T cells recovered from mixed lymphocyte reactions underwent TCRbeta CDR3 sequencing. Fresh whole blood from over 8 HLA-typed healthy donors was used to isolate PBMCs. Turning to this clone: Its antigen is unknown. No base qualities exist here, and no much larger clone lies one base off it.

To prepare the library, the immunoSEQ multiplex PCR assay was applied. Each sample had 80,000 to 100,000 TCR templates assayed by the deep sequencing platform. Genomic DNA extracted from sorted T cells was used for TCRbeta CDR3 sequencing. The study's own analysis went as follows. Clonal analysis of TCRbeta CDR3 data was done in the R programming language. Unstimulated samples were compared with post-reaction CFSE-low samples to define alloreactive CD4+ and CD8+ clones. By matching sequences to the repertoires of sorted unstimulated Treg and non-Treg cells, each alloreactive CD4+ clone was assigned a regulatory or non-regulatory origin. TCRdb obtained this table from immuneACCESS and retained in-frame rearrangements with V and J assigned. These tables miss some clones; where compared with another copy, unresolved V genes account for less than half of the shortfall, and the remainder is unexplained. V and J calls and clone size come straight from that table; D and trimming were deduced from the DNA. Recorded for this sample are 100,000 to 120,000 clones; about nine tenths of them occurred a single time. The leading ten clones occupy 1% to 1.5% of the sample.

From a lookup of the germline V gene, CDR1 and CDR2 are KGHSH and LQKENI. Trimming costs V 3 bases and J 0 bases, and their ends lie 17 bases apart. The CDR3 covers 17 residues, taking in both the cysteine and the phenylalanine. Here the CDR3 DNA is all that survives: 51 bases in frame from base 1. The sequence was obtained from a human donor in good health. The sequence links TRBV18 to TRBJ1-1, with the D gene call left open. Sample: CD4+ T cells sorted from blood. Here is the DNA: TGTGCCAGCTCACCTCAACCCATAGAAATCATGAACACTGAAGCTTTCTTT. This encodes CASSPQPIEIMNTEAFF.